This entry lists 18 T cell receptor beta chains sequenced from one sample in a study of PD-1 blockade in mismatch repair-deficient tumors. Generated by immunoSEQ multiplex PCR, the TCRdb table keeps only in-frame clones and is missing some. The sample lists tens of thousands of clones; 80% to 90% were seen once. The sample consisted of peripheral blood, taken 44 weeks after starting pembrolizumab. The receptors come from an adult with mismatch repair-deficient cancer.

The genes are TRBV6-5 and TRBJ1-4, with no clear D. CDR3 length equals 13 residues. CDR1 and CDR2 from the germline V gene are MNHEY and SVGAGI. The V end was cut by 6 bases, the J end by 6 bases, with 11 bases between. The CDR3 nucleotides are TGTGCCAGCAGCTTAGGACGAGATGAAAAACTGTTTTTT. Its translation is CASSLGRDEKLFF.

This chain joins TRBV10-3 and TRBJ2-1; TRBD2 matches at 10 bases. After removal of 10 bases from V and 2 bases from J, the junction contained 2 bases not matched to a gene. Germline-derived CDR1 and CDR2 are ENHRY and SYGVKD. This CDR3 region has 13 residues. CDR3 bases: TGTGCCAGCGGACTAGCGGCCTACAATGAGCAGTTCTTC. Translated: CASGLAAYNEQFF.

V is TRBV19 and J is TRBJ1-2; 9 nucleotides agree with TRBD1. The germline V gene has CDR1 LNHDA and CDR2 SQIVND (reference sequence). V lost 6 bases to trimming and J lost 4 bases; unmatched junction nucleotides: 3. This CDR3 is built from 13 residues. Here the CDR3 reads CASRETGGYGYTF. CDR3 DNA: TGTGCCAGTAGAGAGACAGGGGGCTATGGCTACACCTTC.

This chain connects TRBV28 to TRBJ2-3; 14 nucleotides line up with TRBD2. V shed 3 bases, J shed 1 base, and the junction held 9 bases outside the gene matches. Germline loops: CDR1 MDHEN, CDR2 SYDVKM. This CDR3 region has 19 residues. This chain's CDR3 is CASSFFPGTSGRGTDTQYF. The CDR3 DNA is TGTGCCAGCAGTTTTTTCCCCGGGACTAGCGGGAGAGGCACAGATACGCAGTATTTT.

The chain uses TRBV7-3 and TRBJ2-7; the match to TRBD1 covers 7 bases. Germline V gives CDR1 SGHTA, CDR2 FQGTGA. CDR3 length: 13 residues. Trimming took 3 bases from V and 7 from J; bases not matched to a gene: 6. CDR3 sequence reads: CASSLRGQGEQYF. The CDR3 bases are TGTGCCAGCAGCTTGAGGGGGCAAGGGGAGCAGTACTTC.

The chain couples TRBV7-3 to TRBJ2-2; D not certain. Germline V gene sequence: CDR1 SGHTA, CDR2 FQGTGA. Trimming shortened V by 6 bases and J by 0 bases, and 8 bases separated the two germline ends. The CDR3 extends over 14 amino acids. CDR3 nucleotides: TGTGCCAGCAGACAGCCTACGAACACCGGGGAGCTGTTTTTT. Its translation is CASRQPTNTGELFF.

V is TRBV4-3 and J is TRBJ2-5; a possible D gene is TRBD2 (5 bases). V was clipped by 0 bases and J by 5 bases, with 10 bases between them. The CDR3 has 14 amino acids. From germline, CDR1 is LGHNA and CDR2 YSLEER. The CDR3 DNA is TGCGCCAGCAGCCAAGATACTAGAAGCGAGACCCAGTACTTC. It codes for CASSQDTRSETQYF.

The V gene is TRBV7-9, the J gene TRBJ2-1; tentative D call: TRBD1 (6 bases). Germline CDR1 is SEHNR and CDR2 is FQNEAQ (reference sequence). V gave up 5 bases and J gave up 8 bases, with 16 bases separating them. The CDR3 spans 14 residues. The CDR3 sequence: CASSPNSKGDEQFF. Here the CDR3 DNA reads TGTGCCAGCAGCCCTAACTCGAAGGGGGATGAGCAGTTCTTC.

V and J are TRBV11-3 and TRBJ2-7; 7 nucleotides match TRBD2. CDR1 is SGHNT and CDR2 is YENEEA in the germline V gene. J lost 4 bases, V lost 2 bases, and 8 bases had no gene match. The CDR3 totals 15 residues. CDR3 region: CASSLRREAAYEQYF. The CDR3, as DNA: TGTGCCAGCAGCTTACGTCGGGAGGCTGCATACGAGCAGTACTTC.

The V gene is TRBV6-5, the J gene TRBJ2-1, with D unclear. The germline V and J ends were trimmed by 6 bases and 4 bases, with 10 bases remaining between them. The CDR3 runs 13 residues. Germline-derived CDR1 and CDR2 are MNHEY and SVGAGI. The CDR3, as DNA: TGTGCCAGCAGCTTGACAAGGTACAATGAGCAGTTCTTC. Its translation is CASSLTRYNEQFF.

The chain combines TRBV2 with TRBJ1-1, with 8 bases that match TRBD1. The J segment lost 5 bases and the V segment lost 3 bases, leaving 5 bases of the junction unmatched. CDR1 and CDR2 (germline): SNHLY, FYNNEI. This CDR3 is built from 14 residues. CDR3: CASSEVTGATEAFF. DNA for the CDR3: TGTGCCAGCAGTGAGGTGACAGGGGCGACTGAAGCTTTCTTT.

The rearrangement uses TRBV5-1 and TRBJ2-7, with D perhaps matching TRBD1 or TRBD2 (5 bases each). Germline-derived CDR1 and CDR2 are SGHRS and YFSETQ. This CDR3 is built from 15 residues. The V end was cut by 2 bases, the J end by 0 bases, with 12 bases between. CDR3 in amino acids: CASSFGDGSSYEQYF. DNA for the CDR3: TGCGCCAGCAGCTTCGGGGACGGAAGCTCCTACGAGCAGTACTTC.

V is TRBV14 and J is TRBJ2-1, with TRBD2 matching over 9 bases. The CDR3 extends over 14 amino acids. The germline V gene has CDR1 SGHDN and CDR2 FVKESK. The J segment lost 8 bases and the V segment lost 0 bases, leaving 2 bases of the junction unmatched. The CDR3 DNA reads as TGTGCCAGCAGCCAAGAATTAGCGGGAGATGAGCAGTTCTTC. Protein product: CASSQELAGDEQFF.

V and J are TRBV11-2 and TRBJ1-1; no definite D call. The CDR3 sequence is 12 residues long. Germline V gene lookup returns CDR1 SGHAT and CDR2 FQNNGV. Trimming removed 1 base from V and 10 bases from J, with 10 bases in between. This CDR3 is CASSLGLGGAFF. The CDR3 DNA reads TGTGCCAGCAGCTTAGGTCTGGGAGGAGCTTTCTTT.

The genes are TRBV5-4 and TRBJ2-3; TRBD1 matches 11 bases. The CDR3 runs 19 residues. V was clipped by 7 bases and J by 6 bases; unmatched bases: 22. The germline CDR1 and CDR2 sequences are SGHNT and YYREEE (reference sequence). CDR3 coding DNA: TGTGCCAGCGCTGCTTTTGGGACAGGGGGTTGGCTAGAGCCCGATACGCAGTATTTT. Amino acids: CASAAFGTGGWLEPDTQYF.

The genes are TRBV18 and TRBJ2-7; 14 positions agree with TRBD2. Unmatched junction bases numbered 29, after V lost 10 bases and J lost 0 bases. Germline CDR1 reads KGHSH; CDR2 reads LQKENI. CDR3 length: 23 residues. The CDR3 loop is CANQIRGLCMGTSGSGYSYEQYF. For the CDR3, the DNA is TGTGCCAACCAAATTCGGGGGTTATGCATGGGGACTAGCGGGAGTGGCTACTCCTACGAGCAGTACTTC.

J is TRBJ2-1 and V is TRBV11-3, with D maybe TRBD2 (5 bases). The ends were cut back, 5 bases at V and 6 bases at J, with 14 bases in the middle. The CDR3 loop spans 14 amino acids. Germline V gene sequence: CDR1 SGHNT, CDR2 YENEEA. Here the CDR3 DNA reads TGTGCCAGCAGCCCGCGGGCTAAAATCAATGAGCAGTTCTTC. It codes for CASSPRAKINEQFF. Full variable domain (outside the CDR3, taken from reference TRBV11-3 and TRBJ2-1): EAGVVQSPRYKIIEKKQPVAFWCNPISGHNTLYWYLQNLGQGPELLIRYENEEAVDDSQLPKDRFSAERLKGVDSTLKIQPAELGDSAVYLCASSPRAKINEQFFGPGTRLTVL.

This clone occurred once. The V and J genes are TRBV7-2 and TRBJ2-1; 11 bases map to TRBD2. Germline CDR1 reads SGHTA; CDR2 reads FQGNSA. The CDR3 runs to 15 residues. After removal of 7 bases from V and 4 bases from J, the junction contained 6 bases not matched to a gene. The DNA for the CDR3 is TGTGCCAGCACCACCGGGACTAGCGGTTACAATGAGCAGTTCTTC. It translates to CASTTGTSGYNEQFF.